The 19 T cell receptor beta chains below come from one sample, sequenced in a study of shared clonotypes between healthy human individuals. Terminally differentiated effector memory CD45RA+ cells were excluded by CCR7 positive selection of CD45RO-negative cells. Profiled with immunoSEQ multiplex PCR; TCRdb holds only in-frame clones, not every one. The sample consists of 800,000 to 950,000 clones, approximately 96% of them appearing once. Sequencing was performed on naive CD8+ T cells sorted from blood. The receptors originated from a man aged 25-45 years in good health.

V is TRBV29-1 and J is TRBJ2-7; TRBD2 aligns across 9 bases. Trimming took 5 bases from V and 3 from J; bases not matched to a gene: 5. Looked up from germline, CDR1 is SQVTM and CDR2 is ANQGSEA. This CDR3 is built from 13 residues. The CDR3, as DNA: TGCAGCGTTTTCCTAGCGGGATACTACGAGCAGTACTTC. Translation gives CSVFLAGYYEQYF.

V and J are TRBV27 and TRBJ2-1; D perhaps matches TRBD2 (5 bases). Trimming cost V 2 bases and J 12 bases, with 11 bases left between them. There are 12 residues in the CDR3. CDR1 and CDR2 (germline): MNHEY, SMNVEV (reference sequence). The CDR3 DNA reads TGTGCCAGCAGTTTAGCGGGCCGACGGCAGTTCTTC. It encodes CASSLAGRRQFF.

The rearrangement uses TRBV5-4 and TRBJ2-7; TRBD2 is a possible D gene (6 bases). Germline V gene lookup returns CDR1 SGHNT and CDR2 YYREEE (reference sequence). The CDR3 is made up of 15 amino acids. The V end lost 3 bases, the J end lost 5 bases, and 18 bases lay between the germline ends. The CDR3 sequence is CASSSGTPTLDEQYF. DNA for the CDR3: TGTGCCAGCAGCTCCGGGACTCCAACTCTGGACGAGCAGTACTTC.

This clone was seen a single time. The V call is TRBV4-3, the J call TRBJ2-2, with D possibly being TRBD2 (6 bases). V was clipped by 2 bases and J by 10 bases, with 14 bases between them. This CDR3 comprises 14 residues. Germline CDR1 and CDR2: LGHNA and YSLEER. CDR3 region: CASSQRLEKEELFF. The CDR3 DNA sequence: TGCGCCAGCAGCCAACGACTAGAAAAGGAGGAGCTGTTTTTT.

The chain combines TRBV13 with TRBJ2-3; D might be TRBD1 or TRBD2, each matching 6 bases. Trimming cost V 1 base and J 1 base, with 12 bases left between them. The V gene's germline CDR1 is PRHDT and CDR2 FYEKMQ (reference sequence). The CDR3 totals 16 residues. Written as DNA, the CDR3 is TGTGCCAGCAGCTTAGTAGCAGGGGAGGGCACAGATACGCAGTATTTT. Amino acid sequence: CASSLVAGEGTDTQYF.

The chain employs TRBV27 and TRBJ2-7, with 10 bases lining up with TRBD1. The V segment lost 2 bases and the J segment 5 bases; nucleotides outside the gene matches: 6. This CDR3 spans 15 amino acids. Germline assignment: CDR1 MNHEY and CDR2 SMNVEV (reference sequence). The CDR3 protein is CASSLEDRGDDEQYF. The CDR3 nucleotides are TGTGCCAGCAGTTTAGAGGACAGGGGGGATGACGAGCAGTACTTC.

V is TRBV9 and J is TRBJ2-3; 12 bases match TRBD2. J was trimmed by 2 bases and V by 4 bases; bases with no gene match: 8. The CDR3 has 17 amino acids. Looked up from germline, CDR1 is SGDLS and CDR2 is YYNGEE. CDR3 nucleotide sequence: TGTGCCAGCAGCACTAGCGGGGGGATCTACCTCACAGATACGCAGTATTTT. Its translation is CASSTSGGIYLTDTQYF.

The chain has TRBV29-1 and TRBJ1-1; tentative D call: TRBD1 (6 bases). The germline V gene encodes CDR1 SQVTM and CDR2 ANQGSEA. The CDR3 runs 15 residues. Trimming shortened V by 0 bases and J by 1 base, and 12 bases separated the two germline ends. CDR3 in DNA: TGCAGCGTTGAAGATCGCCAGGGGAGGAACACTGAAGCTTTCTTT. Protein sequence: CSVEDRQGRNTEAFF.

The rearrangement links TRBV29-1 to TRBJ2-1; the match to TRBD2 covers 8 bases. The CDR3 length is 16 residues. J was trimmed by 0 bases and V by 6 bases; bases with no gene match: 10. The V gene's germline CDR1 is SQVTM and CDR2 ANQGSEA. The DNA of the CDR3 is TGCAGCGTCGACCATACTAGCGGAAGCTCCTACAATGAGCAGTTCTTC. This encodes CSVDHTSGSSYNEQFF.

The genes are TRBV7-9 and TRBJ2-2; 12 nucleotides align to TRBD2. The germline V gene has CDR1 SEHNR and CDR2 FQNEAQ (reference sequence). V lost 4 bases and J lost 6; bases outside the gene matches: 9. This CDR3 contains 17 residues. DNA of the CDR3: TGTGCCAGCAGCTGGGATGCTACTAGCGGGAGGTCCGGGGAGCTGTTTTTT. Encoded protein: CASSWDATSGRSGELFF.

The rearrangement joins TRBV28 to TRBJ2-7; TRBD2 aligns across 10 bases. This CDR3 has 16 amino acids. V shed 10 bases, J shed 0 bases, and the junction held 12 bases outside the gene matches. The germline V gene has CDR1 MDHEN and CDR2 SYDVKM. The CDR3 loop reads CATLSLGLALSYEQYF. The CDR3 region has the DNA TGTGCCACCCTGTCCTTGGGACTAGCGCTCTCCTACGAGCAGTACTTC.

The rearrangement uses TRBV27 and TRBJ1-5; no definite D call. V lost 2 bases and J 4 bases, leaving 12 bases between the germline ends. This CDR3 region has 15 residues. The germline gives CDR1 MNHEY, CDR2 SMNVEV (reference sequence). The CDR3: CASSLLPIKNQPQHF. The CDR3 DNA reads as TGTGCCAGCAGTTTACTGCCCATTAAGAATCAGCCCCAGCATTTT.

The V and J genes are TRBV28 and TRBJ2-7; the D gene is possibly TRBD1 (6 bases). Germline V gives CDR1 MDHEN, CDR2 SYDVKM. The CDR3 extends over 14 amino acids. Trimming removed 7 bases at V and 4 bases at J, with 17 bases between. The CDR3 sequence is CASNHRDTSYEQYF. CDR3 DNA sequence: TGTGCCAGCAACCACCGGGACACTAGTTACGAGCAGTACTTC.

This clone came up once. This chain's CDR3 is CASSLERGETQYF. CDR3 DNA: TGTGCCAGCAGTCTGGAAAGGGGAGAGACCCAGTACTTC. The chain is built from TRBV28 and TRBJ2-5; D is perhaps TRBD1 (5 bases). In germline, CDR1 is MDHEN, CDR2 SYDVKM. V shed 5 bases and J shed 4 bases, with 11 bases lying between them. The CDR3 sequence is 13 residues long.

The chain combines TRBV21-1 with TRBJ2-1; no DNA check was done on the table's D call, TRBD2. TRBV21-1 is labeled a pseudogene. CDR3 length equals 14 residues. The CDR3 protein is CASSKMAGRREQFF. The CDR3 coding sequence is TGTGCCAGCAGCAAAATGGCAGGGAGGCGTGAGCAGTTCTTC.

This clone was seen only once. The chain recombines TRBV5-1 with TRBJ1-1; 9 nucleotides line up with TRBD1. The V gene's germline CDR1 is SGHRS and CDR2 YFSETQ. This CDR3 region has 14 residues. V lost 3 bases, J lost 4 bases, and 4 bases stayed unmatched. The CDR3 sequence is CASSWGQGGTEAFF. The DNA for the CDR3 is TGCGCCAGCAGCTGGGGACAGGGCGGCACTGAAGCTTTCTTT.

The chain uses TRBV19 and TRBJ1-1; D is unclear. Germline V lookup: CDR1 LNHDA, CDR2 SQIVND (reference sequence). This CDR3 has 11 amino acids. V was clipped by 7 bases and J by 5 bases, with 8 bases between them. The CDR3: CASNVGTEAFF. The CDR3 DNA reads TGTGCCAGTAACGTTGGGACTGAAGCTTTCTTT.

This chain joins TRBV4-3 and TRBJ2-7; 11 positions match TRBD2. Germline V lookup: CDR1 LGHNA, CDR2 YSLEER. V dropped 2 bases and J dropped 3; count of bases not matched to a gene: 9. This CDR3 is 17 amino acids long. CDR3 sequence (DNA): TGCGCCAGCAGCCAAAACGCCGGGACTAGCGGCTTCTACGAGCAGTACTTC. This gives the protein CASSQNAGTSGFYEQYF.

The gene calls are TRBV7-9 and TRBJ2-7; unclear D gene. The CDR3 has 15 amino acids. Deletions cut 0 bases from V and 2 bases from J, with 11 bases between. The V gene's germline CDR1 is SEHNR and CDR2 FQNEAQ (reference sequence). Here the CDR3 reads CASSLASLSTYEQYF. The DNA of the CDR3 is TGTGCCAGCAGCTTAGCGAGCTTAAGTACCTACGAGCAGTACTTC.